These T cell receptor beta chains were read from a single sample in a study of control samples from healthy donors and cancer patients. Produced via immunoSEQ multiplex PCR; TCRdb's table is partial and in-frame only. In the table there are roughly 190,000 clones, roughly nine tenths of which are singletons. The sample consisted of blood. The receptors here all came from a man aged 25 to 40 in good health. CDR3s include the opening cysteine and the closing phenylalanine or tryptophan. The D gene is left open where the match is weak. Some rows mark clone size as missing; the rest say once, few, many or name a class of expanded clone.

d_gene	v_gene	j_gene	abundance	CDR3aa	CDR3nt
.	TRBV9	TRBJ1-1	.	CASSESQGRTEAFF	TGTGCCAGCAGCGAAAGTCAGGGTAGGACTGAAGCTTTCTTT
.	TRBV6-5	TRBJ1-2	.	CASSYGQPGAFHGYTF	TGTGCCAGCAGTTACGGGCAGCCTGGGGCTTTTCATGGCTACACCTTC
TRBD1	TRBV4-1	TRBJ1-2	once	CASSYDRGYGYTF	TGCGCCAGCAGCTACGACAGGGGCTATGGCTACACCTTC
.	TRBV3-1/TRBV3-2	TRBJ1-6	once	CASSQRQVSSYNSPLHF	TGTGCCAGCAGCCAGAGGCAGGTGAGCTCCTATAATTCACCCCTCCACTTT
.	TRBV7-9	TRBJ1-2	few	CASSLAQNYGYTF	TGTGCCAGCAGCTTAGCGCAGAACTATGGCTACACCTTC
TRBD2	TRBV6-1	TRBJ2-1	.	CASSEGLAGGPYNEQFF	TGTGCCAGCAGTGAGGGGCTAGCGGGGGGACCCTACAATGAGCAGTTCTTC
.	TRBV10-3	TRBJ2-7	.	CAISVSGTKYLYEQYF	TGTGCCATCAGTGTCTCCGGGACGAAATACCTATACGAGCAGTACTTC
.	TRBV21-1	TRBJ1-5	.	CASSKARGQGVAHYSNQPQHF	TGTGCCAGCAGCAAAGCCCGGGGACAGGGGGTTGCCCACTATAGCAATCAGCCCCAGCATTTT
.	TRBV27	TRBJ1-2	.	CAACPGPNYGYTF	TGTGCCGCCTGCCCGGGACCGAACTATGGCTACACCTTC
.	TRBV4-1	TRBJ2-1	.	CASSQEMWQGGRNEQFF	TGCGCCAGCAGCCAAGAGATGTGGCAGGGGGGAAGAAATGAGCAGTTCTTC
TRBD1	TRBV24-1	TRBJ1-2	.	CATENRDRDGYTF	TGTGCCACCGAGAACCGGGACAGGGATGGCTACACCTTC
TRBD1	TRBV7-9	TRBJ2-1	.	CASSADRPSKYNEQFF	TGTGCCAGCAGCGCGGACAGGCCGTCAAAATACAATGAGCAGTTCTTC
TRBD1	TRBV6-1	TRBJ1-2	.	CASSAIRTGGGYGYTF	TGTGCCAGCAGTGCTATTCGGACAGGGGGCGGCTATGGCTACACCTTC
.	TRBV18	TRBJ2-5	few	CASSPGFKETQYF	TGTGCCAGCTCACCAGGGTTTAAAGAGACCCAGTACTTC
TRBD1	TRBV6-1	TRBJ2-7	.	CASSEVDRGYDEQYF	TGTGCCAGCAGTGAAGTTGACAGGGGTTACGACGAGCAGTACTTC
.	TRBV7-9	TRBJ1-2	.	CASTSGYNYGYTF	TGTGCCAGCACCTCGGGCTACAACTATGGCTACACCTTC
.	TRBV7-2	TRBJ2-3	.	CASSSQISSTDTQYF	TGTGCCAGCAGCTCCCAAATCTCTAGCACAGATACGCAGTATTTT
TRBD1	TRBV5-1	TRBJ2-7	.	CASSNGQGTYEQYF	TGCGCCAGCAGCAATGGACAGGGGACCTACGAGCAGTACTTC
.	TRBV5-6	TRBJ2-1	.	CASSLELRQGLDEQFF	TGTGCCAGCAGCTTGGAACTTCGGCAGGGCCTTGATGAGCAGTTCTTC
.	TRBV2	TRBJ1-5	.	CASSNDRVQPQHF	TGTGCCAGCAGCAACGACCGGGTTCAGCCCCAGCATTTT
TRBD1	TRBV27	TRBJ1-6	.	CASTTGGGYNSPLHF	TGTGCCAGCACCACAGGGGGCGGTTATAATTCACCCCTCCACTTT
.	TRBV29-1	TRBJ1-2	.	CSVGDGDPNYGYTF	TGCAGCGTCGGGGACGGAGACCCTAACTATGGCTACACCTTC
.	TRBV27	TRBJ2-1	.	CASSLDGPGYNEQFF	TGTGCCAGCAGTTTAGATGGACCTGGGTACAATGAGCAGTTCTTC
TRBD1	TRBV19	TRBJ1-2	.	CASNDRSDRAYGYTF	TGTGCCAGTAATGATCGTTCGGACAGGGCCTATGGCTACACCTTC
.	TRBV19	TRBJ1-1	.	CASSIGQTNTEAFF	TGTGCCAGTAGTATCGGACAGACAAACACTGAAGCTTTCTTT
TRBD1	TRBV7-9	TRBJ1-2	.	CASSVQGGTEYGYTF	TGTGCCAGCAGCGTTCAGGGGGGCACAGAGTATGGCTACACCTTC
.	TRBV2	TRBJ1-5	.	CASSGGGVSNQPQHF	TGTGCCAGCAGTGGGGGAGGGGTCTCCAATCAGCCCCAGCATTTT
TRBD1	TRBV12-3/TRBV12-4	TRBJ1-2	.	CASTDRGLGGYTF	TGTGCCAGCACAGACAGGGGGTTGGGAGGCTACACCTTC